Detailed here is one T cell receptor beta chain. Antigen unknown. These data belong to a study of blood T cells in healthy people across ages. Notes on the study in general: From one million sequenced T cells, diversity estimates were lower bounds.

Germline V lookup: CDR1 DFQATT, CDR2 SNEGSKA (reference sequence). This CDR3 has 16 residues. V dropped 3 bases and J dropped 2 bases, with 19 bases sitting between them. The use of a sample-barcoded 5' primer and a J-beta primer mix characterized a second PCR of 7 to 11 cycles. TCRdb processed the 5' RACE reads anew with MiXCR; each CDR3 protein has one entry. Counted here are over 500,000 distinct CDR3 sequences, 40% to 65% occurring once; the ten biggest clones make up less than 15%. The receptor was derived from a woman older than 75 in good health. The sample consisted of blood. The chain uses TRBV20-1 and TRBJ1-2; maybe TRBD1 (6 bases). CDR3 region: CSASGGGREENYGYTF. CDR3 in DNA: TGCAGTGCTAGTGGGGGCGGAAGGGAGGAGAACTATGGCTACACCTTC.